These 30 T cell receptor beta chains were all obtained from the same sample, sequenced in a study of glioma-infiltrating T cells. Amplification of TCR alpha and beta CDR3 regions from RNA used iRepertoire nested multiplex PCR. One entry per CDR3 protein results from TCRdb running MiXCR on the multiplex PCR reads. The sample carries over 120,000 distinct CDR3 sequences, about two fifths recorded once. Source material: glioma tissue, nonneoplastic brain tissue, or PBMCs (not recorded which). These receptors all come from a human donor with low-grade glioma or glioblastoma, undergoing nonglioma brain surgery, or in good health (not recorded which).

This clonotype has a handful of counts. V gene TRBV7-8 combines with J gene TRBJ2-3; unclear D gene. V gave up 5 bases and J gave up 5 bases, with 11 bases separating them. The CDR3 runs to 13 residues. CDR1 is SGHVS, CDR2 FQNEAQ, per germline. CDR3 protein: CASSPLRGDTQYF. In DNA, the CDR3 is TGTGCCAGCAGCCCACTTCGAGGAGATACGCAGTATTTT.

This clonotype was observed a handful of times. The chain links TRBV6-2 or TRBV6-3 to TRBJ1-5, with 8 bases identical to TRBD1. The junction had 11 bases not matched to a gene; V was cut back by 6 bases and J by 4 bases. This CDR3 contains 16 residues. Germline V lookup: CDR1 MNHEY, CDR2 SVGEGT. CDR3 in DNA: TGTGCCAGCAGGCCCGCGACAGGGGTTGGAAATCAGCCCCAGCATTTT. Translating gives CASRPATGVGNQPQHF.

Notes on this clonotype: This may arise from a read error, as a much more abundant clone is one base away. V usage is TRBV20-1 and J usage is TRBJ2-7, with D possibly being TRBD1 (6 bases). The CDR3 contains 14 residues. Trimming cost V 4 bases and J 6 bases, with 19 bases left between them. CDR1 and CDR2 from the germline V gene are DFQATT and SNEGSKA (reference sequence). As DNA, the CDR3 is TGCAGTGCTATAGATACGGGCAGGGGACGCGAGCAGTACTTC. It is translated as CSAIDTGRGREQYF.

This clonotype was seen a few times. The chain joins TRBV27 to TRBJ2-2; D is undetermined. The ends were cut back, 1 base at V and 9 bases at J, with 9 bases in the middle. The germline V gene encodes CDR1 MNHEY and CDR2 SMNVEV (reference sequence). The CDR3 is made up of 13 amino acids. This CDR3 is CASSLWGGRELFF. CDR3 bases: TGTGCCAGCAGTTTATGGGGTGGTAGGGAGCTGTTTTTT.

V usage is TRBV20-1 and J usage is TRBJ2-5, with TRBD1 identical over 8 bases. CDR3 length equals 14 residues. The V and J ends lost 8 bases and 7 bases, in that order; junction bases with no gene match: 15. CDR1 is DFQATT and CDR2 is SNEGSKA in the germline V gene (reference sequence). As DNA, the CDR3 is TGCAGTCTCAGTCCCACCCCACAGGGGGGGACCCAGTACTTC. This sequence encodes CSLSPTPQGGTQYF.

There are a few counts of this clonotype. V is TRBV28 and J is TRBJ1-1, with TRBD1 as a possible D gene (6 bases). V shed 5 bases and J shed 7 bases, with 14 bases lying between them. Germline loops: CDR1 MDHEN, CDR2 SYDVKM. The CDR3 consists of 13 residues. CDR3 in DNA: TGTGCCAGCAGTAGGGGGGGTATGGTTGAAGCTTTCTTT. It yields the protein CASSRGGMVEAFF. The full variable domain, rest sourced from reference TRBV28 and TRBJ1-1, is DVKVTQSSRYLVKRTGEKVFLECVQDMDHENMFWYRQDPGLGLRLIYFSYDVKMKEKGDIPEGYSVSREKKERFSLILESASTNQTSMYLCASSRGGMVEAFFGQGTRLTVV.

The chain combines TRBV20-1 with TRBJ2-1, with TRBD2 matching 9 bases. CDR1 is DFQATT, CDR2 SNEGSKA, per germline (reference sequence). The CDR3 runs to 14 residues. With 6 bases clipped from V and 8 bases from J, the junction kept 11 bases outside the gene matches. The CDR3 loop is CSASRAGGPHEQFF. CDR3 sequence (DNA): TGCAGTGCCAGCCGGGCGGGGGGGCCACATGAGCAGTTCTTC.

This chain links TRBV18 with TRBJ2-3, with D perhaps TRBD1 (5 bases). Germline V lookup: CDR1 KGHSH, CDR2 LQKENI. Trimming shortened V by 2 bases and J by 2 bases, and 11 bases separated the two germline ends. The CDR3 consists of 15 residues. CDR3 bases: TGTGCCAGCTCACCAACCGACAGTAACACAGATACGCAGTATTTT. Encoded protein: CASSPTDSNTDTQYF.

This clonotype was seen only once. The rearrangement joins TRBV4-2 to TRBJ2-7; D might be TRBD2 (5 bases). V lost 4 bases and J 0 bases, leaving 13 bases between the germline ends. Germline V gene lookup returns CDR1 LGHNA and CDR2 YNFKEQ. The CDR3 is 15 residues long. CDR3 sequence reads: CASSLGLLSSYEQYF. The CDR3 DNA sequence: TGTGCCAGCAGCCTTGGACTCCTGAGCTCCTACGAGCAGTACTTC.

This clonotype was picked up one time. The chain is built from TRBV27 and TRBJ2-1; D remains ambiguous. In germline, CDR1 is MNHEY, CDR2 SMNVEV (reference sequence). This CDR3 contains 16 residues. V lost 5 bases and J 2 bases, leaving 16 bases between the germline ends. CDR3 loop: CASSGGRAEAYNEQFF. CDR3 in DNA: TGTGCCAGCAGTGGTGGTAGGGCAGAGGCCTACAATGAGCAGTTCTTC.

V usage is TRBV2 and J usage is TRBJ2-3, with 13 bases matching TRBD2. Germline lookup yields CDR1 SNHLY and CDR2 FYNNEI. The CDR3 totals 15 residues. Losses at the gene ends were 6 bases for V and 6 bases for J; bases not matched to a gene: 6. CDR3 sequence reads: CASRRTSGSLDTQYF. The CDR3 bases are TGTGCCAGCAGAAGGACTAGCGGGAGTTTGGATACGCAGTATTTT.

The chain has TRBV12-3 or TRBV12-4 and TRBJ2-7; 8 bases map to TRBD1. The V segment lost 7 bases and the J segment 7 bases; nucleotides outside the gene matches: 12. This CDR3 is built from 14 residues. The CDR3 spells CASTLTGGKGEQYF. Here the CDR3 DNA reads TGTGCCAGCACCCTCACAGGGGGGAAAGGGGAGCAGTACTTC.

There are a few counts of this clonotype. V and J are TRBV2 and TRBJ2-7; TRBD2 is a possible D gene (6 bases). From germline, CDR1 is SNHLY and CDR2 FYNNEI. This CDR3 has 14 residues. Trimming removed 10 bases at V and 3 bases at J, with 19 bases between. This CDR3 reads CATKFKAGGYEQYF. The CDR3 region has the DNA TGTGCCACCAAGTTTAAAGCCGGGGGCTACGAGCAGTACTTC.

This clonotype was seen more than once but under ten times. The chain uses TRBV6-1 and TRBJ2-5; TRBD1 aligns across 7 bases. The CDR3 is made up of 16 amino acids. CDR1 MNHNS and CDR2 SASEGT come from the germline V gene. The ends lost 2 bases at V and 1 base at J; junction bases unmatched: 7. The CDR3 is CASSEFSGTAQETQYF. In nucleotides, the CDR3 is TGTGCCAGCAGTGAATTCTCAGGGACAGCCCAAGAGACCCAGTACTTC.

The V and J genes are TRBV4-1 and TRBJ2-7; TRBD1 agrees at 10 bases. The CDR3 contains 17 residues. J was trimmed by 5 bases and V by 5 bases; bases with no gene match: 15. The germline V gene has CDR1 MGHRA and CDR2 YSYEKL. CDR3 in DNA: TGCGCCAGCAGCTCTTATACACGGGACAGGGGTCTCCACGAGCAGTACTTC. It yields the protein CASSSYTRDRGLHEQYF.

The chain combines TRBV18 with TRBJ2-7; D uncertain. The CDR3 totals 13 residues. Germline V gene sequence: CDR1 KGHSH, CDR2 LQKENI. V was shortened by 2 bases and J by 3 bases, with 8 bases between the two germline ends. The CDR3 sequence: CASSPGLHYEQYF. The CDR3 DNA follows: TGTGCCAGCTCACCAGGGTTGCACTACGAGCAGTACTTC.

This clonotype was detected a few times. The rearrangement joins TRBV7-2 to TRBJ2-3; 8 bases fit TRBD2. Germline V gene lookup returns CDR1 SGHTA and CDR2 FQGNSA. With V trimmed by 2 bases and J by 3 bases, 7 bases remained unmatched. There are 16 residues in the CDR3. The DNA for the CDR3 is TGTGCCAGCAGCTTAAGACTAAGCGGGAGTACAGATACGCAGTATTTT. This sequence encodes CASSLRLSGSTDTQYF.

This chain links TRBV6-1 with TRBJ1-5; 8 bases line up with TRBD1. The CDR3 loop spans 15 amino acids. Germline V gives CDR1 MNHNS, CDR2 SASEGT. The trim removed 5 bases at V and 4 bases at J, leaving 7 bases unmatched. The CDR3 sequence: CASSSQGAVNQPQHF. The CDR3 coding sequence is TGTGCCAGCAGTTCTCAGGGGGCGGTGAATCAGCCCCAGCATTTT.

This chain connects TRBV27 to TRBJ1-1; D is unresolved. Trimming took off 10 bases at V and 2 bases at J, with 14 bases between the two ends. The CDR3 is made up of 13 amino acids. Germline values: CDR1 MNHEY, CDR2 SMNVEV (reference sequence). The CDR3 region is CAISGALNTEAFF. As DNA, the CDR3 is TGTGCCATCTCCGGCGCCCTTAACACTGAAGCTTTCTTT.

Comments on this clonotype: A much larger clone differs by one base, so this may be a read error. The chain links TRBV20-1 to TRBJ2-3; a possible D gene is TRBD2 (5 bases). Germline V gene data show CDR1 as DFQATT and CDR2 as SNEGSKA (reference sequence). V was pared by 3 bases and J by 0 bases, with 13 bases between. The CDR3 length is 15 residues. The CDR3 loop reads CSAREAGASTDTQYF. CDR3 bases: TGCAGTGCTAGGGAGGCTGGCGCTAGCACAGATACGCAGTATTTT.

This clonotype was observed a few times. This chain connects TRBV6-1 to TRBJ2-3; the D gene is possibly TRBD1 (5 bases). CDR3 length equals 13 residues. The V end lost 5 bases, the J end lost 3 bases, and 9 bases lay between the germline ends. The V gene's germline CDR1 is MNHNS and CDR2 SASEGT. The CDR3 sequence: CASSRPGTDTQYF. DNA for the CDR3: TGTGCCAGCAGTAGACCAGGGACAGATACGCAGTATTTT.

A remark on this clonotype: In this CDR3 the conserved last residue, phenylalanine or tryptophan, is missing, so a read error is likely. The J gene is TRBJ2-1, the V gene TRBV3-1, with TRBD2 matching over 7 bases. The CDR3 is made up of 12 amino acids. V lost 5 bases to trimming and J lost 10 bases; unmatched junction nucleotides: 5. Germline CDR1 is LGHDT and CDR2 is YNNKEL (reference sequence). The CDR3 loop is CASSFPGLEQFV. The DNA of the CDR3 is TGTGCCAGCAGCTTTCCGGGACTAGAGCAGTTCGTC.

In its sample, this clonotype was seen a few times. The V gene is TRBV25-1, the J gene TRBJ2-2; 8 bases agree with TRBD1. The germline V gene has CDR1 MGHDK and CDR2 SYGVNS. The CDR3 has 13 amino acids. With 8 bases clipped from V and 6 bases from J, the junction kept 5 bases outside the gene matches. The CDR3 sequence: CASEGQGPGELFF. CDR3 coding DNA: TGTGCCAGCGAAGGACAGGGCCCCGGGGAGCTGTTTTTT.

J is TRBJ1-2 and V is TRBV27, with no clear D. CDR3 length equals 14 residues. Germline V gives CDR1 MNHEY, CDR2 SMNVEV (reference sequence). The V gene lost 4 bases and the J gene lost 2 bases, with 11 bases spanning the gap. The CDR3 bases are TGTGCCAGCAGTTACTCCTCGACGAACTATGGCTACACCTTC. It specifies CASSYSSTNYGYTF.

This chain's CDR3 is CASSPDTARIYEQYF. In DNA, the CDR3 is TGTGCCAGCAGCCCCGACACAGCCCGGATTTACGAGCAGTACTTC. The rearrangement links TRBV6-5 to TRBJ2-7, with no clear D. Trimming shortened V by 6 bases and J by 4 bases, and 19 bases separated the two germline ends. This CDR3 comprises 15 residues. In germline, CDR1 is MNHEY, CDR2 SVGAGI.

In DNA form, the CDR3 reads TGTGCCACCAGCTCCTTTCCTGGGGAGACTAGAGACACCGGGGAGCTGTTTTTT. Translating gives CATSSFPGETRDTGELFF. The V call is TRBV15, the J call TRBJ2-2; the D gene is possibly TRBD2 (6 bases). V was clipped by 5 bases and J by 3 bases, with 22 bases between them. Germline CDR1 and CDR2: LNHNV and YYDKDF (reference sequence). CDR3 length equals 18 residues.

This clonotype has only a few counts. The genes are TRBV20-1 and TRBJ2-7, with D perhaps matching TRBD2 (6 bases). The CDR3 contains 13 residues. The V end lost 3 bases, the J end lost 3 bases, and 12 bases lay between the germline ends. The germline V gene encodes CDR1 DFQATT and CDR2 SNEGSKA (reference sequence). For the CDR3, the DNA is TGCAGTGCTAGCCGGGACTTCCGCTACGAGCAGTACTTC. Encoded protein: CSASRDFRYEQYF.

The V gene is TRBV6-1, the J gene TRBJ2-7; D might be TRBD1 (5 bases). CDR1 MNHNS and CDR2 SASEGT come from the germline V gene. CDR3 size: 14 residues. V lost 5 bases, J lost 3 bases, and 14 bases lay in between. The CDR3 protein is CASSFTGGNYEQYF. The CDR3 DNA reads TGTGCCAGCAGTTTTACAGGTGGGAACTACGAGCAGTACTTC.

In DNA form, the CDR3 reads TGTGCCAGCAGTGAACGAGGACTCACTGAAGCTTTCTTT. The encoded protein is CASSERGLTEAFF. This rearrangement joins TRBV2 to TRBJ1-1; no firm D call. Trimming cost V 2 bases and J 4 bases, with 8 bases left between them. The CDR3 runs 13 residues. Germline CDR1 and CDR2: SNHLY and FYNNEI.

The CDR3 DNA reads TGTGCCAGCAGTCCCCAATACCGGGACGGAGGGTACGAGCAGTACTTC. The encoded protein is CASSPQYRDGGYEQYF. J is TRBJ2-7 and V is TRBV27; possibly TRBD2 for D (6 bases). The CDR3 has 16 residues. Trimming took off 5 bases at V and 4 bases at J, with 21 bases between the two ends. From germline, CDR1 is MNHEY and CDR2 SMNVEV (reference sequence).